This T cell receptor beta chain derives from a study of T-cell reconstitution after alpha-beta-depleted transplantation in children. This clonotype was recorded many times. Antigen unknown. Per germline, CDR1 SGHAT and CDR2 FQNNGV. The CDR3 sequence is 14 residues long. Trimming removed 5 bases from V and 2 bases from J, with 13 bases in between. Researchers prepared the TCRbeta library using unique molecular identifiers, the study reports. TCRdb reanalysed the PCR reads using MiXCR and keeps one entry per CDR3 protein. The sample records hundreds of thousands of distinct CDR3 sequences, approximately 10% being singletons. Study findings and constraints: Alpha-beta T cells present about two months after transplant were reported to originate from several hundred expanded graft clones. When one year had passed after transplant, most T-cell counts and diversity came from newly produced T cells. Some patients' high day-60 TCRbeta diversity was attributed to recipient cells surviving conditioning.

Source: PBMCs, taken before TCRalphabeta/CD19-depleted stem cell transplant. This TCR was sampled from a child aged 2 to 10 with inherited bone marrow failure, due to receive a stem cell transplant. This chain uses TRBV11-2 with TRBJ2-7, with D unclear. The CDR3, as DNA: TGTGCCAGCAGCCTAGTGACTGGGGCCTACGAGCAGTACTTC. Amino acids: CASSLVTGAYEQYF.